A single T cell receptor (beta chain) is shown here with its context. Its matching antigen is unknown. Germline V gene sequence: CDR1 LNHNV, CDR2 YYDKDF (reference sequence). This CDR3 is built from 16 residues. The source of the sample is a study of CXCR3-negative and CXCR3-positive naive CD8 T cells. Across the study: Some 130 million TRB reads were obtained overall (about 1.5 +/- 0.3 million per library).

UMI-labeled 5' RACE TRB cDNA libraries were prepared from the cells. Using the 5' RACE reads, TCRdb records one entry per CDR3 protein without DNA. The sample table includes some 140,000 distinct CDR3 sequences. Study-wide results and limits: Greater hydrophobicity was found in TRB CDR3s of CXCR3-positive naive cells than of CXCR3-negative naive cells. Both naive subsets showed comparably high diversity, and memory CD8+ cells showed much lower diversity. Similar TRBV-TRBJ usage characterized naive CXCR3-negative and CXCR3-positive cells; memory cells differed.

Sequenced: naive CXCR3+ CD8+ T cells from blood. Stated subset: CD45RO-CCR7+CD27+CD95- naive CD8+ T cells expressing CXCR3 (TNR3+). The chain links TRBV15 to TRBJ2-1. The TCR originated in a human donor in good health. Some clones in this sample may be carry-over from other donors' samples. This chain's CDR3 is CATSRERTGLYNEQFF.